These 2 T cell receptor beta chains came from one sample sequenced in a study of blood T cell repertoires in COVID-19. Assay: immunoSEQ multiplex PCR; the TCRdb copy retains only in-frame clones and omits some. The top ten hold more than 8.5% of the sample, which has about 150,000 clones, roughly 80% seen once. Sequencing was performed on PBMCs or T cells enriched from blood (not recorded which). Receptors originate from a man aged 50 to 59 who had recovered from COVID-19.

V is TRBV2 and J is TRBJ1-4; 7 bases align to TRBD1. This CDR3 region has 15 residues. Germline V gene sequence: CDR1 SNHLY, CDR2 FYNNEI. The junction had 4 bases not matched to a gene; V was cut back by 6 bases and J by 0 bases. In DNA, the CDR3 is TGTGCCAGCAGCCGACAGGGCGCAACTAATGAAAAACTGTTTTTT. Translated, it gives CASSRQGATNEKLFF. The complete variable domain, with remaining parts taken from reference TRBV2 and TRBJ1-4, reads EPEVTQTPSHQVTQMGQEVILRCVPISNHLYFYWYRQILGQKVEFLVSFYNNEISEKSEIFDDQFSVERPDGSNFTLKIRSTKLEDSAMYFCASSRQGATNEKLFFGSGTQLSVL.

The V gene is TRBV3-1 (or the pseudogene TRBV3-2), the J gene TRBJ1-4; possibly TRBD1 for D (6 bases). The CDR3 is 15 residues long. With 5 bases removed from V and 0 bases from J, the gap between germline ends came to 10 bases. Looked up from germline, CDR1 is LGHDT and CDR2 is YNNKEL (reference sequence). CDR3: CASSRGGPTNEKLFF. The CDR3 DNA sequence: TGTGCCAGCAGCAGGGGGGGTCCAACTAATGAAAAACTGTTTTTT.